These 30 T cell receptor beta chains were all obtained from the same sample, sequenced in a study of control samples from healthy donors and cancer patients. Repertoires were generated with immunoSEQ multiplex PCR, while TCRdb's copy carries only in-frame clones and drops some. This sample carries about 170,000 clones, about nine tenths of them seen once, and the ten largest clones take 1.5%. The specimen was blood. The receptors shown here come from a young woman in good health.

This clone was detected only once. The chain recombines TRBV9 with TRBJ2-7; TRBD1 matches 9 bases. The CDR3 has 14 amino acids. Germline V gene lookup returns CDR1 SGDLS and CDR2 YYNGEE. The trim removed 4 bases at V and 6 bases at J, leaving 8 bases unmatched. The CDR3 loop reads CASSSSGQGPEQYF. CDR3 DNA: TGTGCCAGCAGCTCTTCGGGACAGGGACCCGAGCAGTACTTC.

The chain employs TRBV6-1 and TRBJ2-7; D is possibly TRBD1 (5 bases). V was clipped by 2 bases and J by 3 bases, with 8 bases between them. Germline CDR1 reads MNHNS; CDR2 reads SASEGT. The CDR3 totals 13 residues. The CDR3 DNA is TGTGCCAGCAGTGAAAGAGACAGCTACGAGCAGTACTTC. Its translation is CASSERDSYEQYF.

The rearrangement links TRBV9 to TRBJ1-2; TRBD1 agrees at 9 bases. The CDR3 contains 14 residues. Germline lookup yields CDR1 SGDLS and CDR2 YYNGEE. Germline trimming cut 4 bases from V and 7 bases from J; bases unmatched to any gene: 8. In DNA, the CDR3 is TGTGCCAGCAGCCCCGACAGGGGGATGGGTGGCTACACCTTC. It specifies CASSPDRGMGGYTF.

This chain links TRBV6-5 with TRBJ1-6; TRBD1 matches at 10 bases. The germline V gene encodes CDR1 MNHEY and CDR2 SVGAGI. The V segment lost 5 bases and the J segment 9 bases; nucleotides outside the gene matches: 4. CDR3 length: 14 residues. Here the CDR3 reads CASSPDRGPSPLHF. The CDR3 DNA is TGTGCCAGCAGTCCCGACAGGGGGCCTTCACCCCTCCACTTT.

V usage is TRBV13 and J usage is TRBJ2-1; 7 bases align to TRBD1. CDR1 is PRHDT, CDR2 FYEKMQ, per germline (reference sequence). V lost 0 bases, J lost 4 bases, and 0 bases stayed unmatched. The CDR3 length is 14 residues. The CDR3 DNA follows: TGTGCCAGCAGCTTAGGACAGGGGTACAATGAGCAGTTCTTC. Its protein is CASSLGQGYNEQFF. Looking up the rest from reference TRBV13 and TRBJ2-1 gives the full variable domain: AAGVIQSPRHLIKEKRETATLKCYPIPRHDTVYWYQQGPGQDPQFLISFYEKMQSDKGSIPDRFSAQQFSDYHSELNMSSLELGDSALYFCASSLGQGYNEQFFGPGTRLTVL.

The J gene is TRBJ2-1, the V gene TRBV7-8; the D gene is possibly TRBD2 (7 bases). The germline gives CDR1 SGHVS, CDR2 FQNEAQ. Trimming cost V 0 bases and J 8 bases, with 11 bases left between them. The CDR3 is 14 residues long. The DNA of the CDR3 is TGTGCCAGCAGCTTAGCGGGAGGGGGGGATGAGCAGTTCTTC. It codes for CASSLAGGGDEQFF.

The chain employs TRBV7-6 and TRBJ2-1; 8 bases agree with TRBD2. Germline loops: CDR1 SGHVS, CDR2 FNYEAQ. The V segment lost 5 bases and the J segment 3 bases; nucleotides outside the gene matches: 6. The CDR3 extends over 15 amino acids. The CDR3 protein is CASSPSGSIYNEQFF. CDR3 sequence (DNA): TGTGCCAGCAGCCCAAGCGGGAGTATCTACAATGAGCAGTTCTTC. Combining the CDR3 with reference TRBV7-6 and TRBJ2-1 gives the whole variable domain GAGVSQSPRYKVTKRGQDVALRCDPISGHVSLYWYRQALGQGPEFLTYFNYEAQQDKSGLPNDRFSAERPEGSISTLTIQRTEQRDSAMYRCASSPSGSIYNEQFFGPGTRLTVL.

This clone came up once. Compared with germline, one end of the junction differs, possibly owing to a read error. The chain uses TRBV30 and TRBJ2-1; 9 bases are a match to TRBD2. CDR1 and CDR2 from the germline V gene are GTSNPN and SVGIG (reference sequence). This CDR3 has 12 residues. The DNA for the CDR3 is TGTGCCTGGAGTGTACAGCCAGCGGGAGGACTCTTC. Translating it yields CAWSVQPAGGLF.

The DNA for the CDR3 is TGTGCCAGCAGCGCCGGACTAGCGGGGTACGAGCAGTACTTC. It translates to CASSAGLAGYEQYF. The chain links TRBV9 to TRBJ2-7; TRBD2 matches at 12 bases. The junction had 2 bases not matched to a gene; V was cut back by 3 bases and J by 4 bases. Per the germline V gene, CDR1 is SGDLS and CDR2 is YYNGEE. The CDR3 totals 14 residues.

The chain has TRBV7-6 and TRBJ2-7; D might be TRBD1 (7 bases). Per the germline V gene, CDR1 is SGHVS and CDR2 is FNYEAQ. V was trimmed by 5 bases and J by 7 bases, leaving 9 bases between them. CDR3 length equals 11 residues. Here the CDR3 DNA reads TGTGCCAGCAGCCCAGGGGGGGAGCAGTACTTC. It yields the protein CASSPGGEQYF. The whole variable domain, filled in from reference TRBV7-6 and TRBJ2-7, reads GAGVSQSPRYKVTKRGQDVALRCDPISGHVSLYWYRQALGQGPEFLTYFNYEAQQDKSGLPNDRFSAERPEGSISTLTIQRTEQRDSAMYRCASSPGGEQYFGPGTRLTVT.

Turning to this clone: The same CDR3 can be traced to other DNA sequences in this sample. This rearrangement joins TRBV25-1 to TRBJ1-2; D uncertain. Trimming took off 0 bases at V and 4 bases at J, with 3 bases between the two ends. Germline CDR1 MGHDK, CDR2 SYGVNS. The CDR3 has 12 residues. The CDR3 sequence: CASSEYSYGYTF. DNA of the CDR3: TGTGCCAGCAGTGAATATTCCTATGGCTACACCTTC.

The chain uses TRBV12-5 and TRBJ2-1; D ambiguous. Trimming removed 0 bases at V and 6 bases at J, with 3 bases between. CDR3 length equals 12 residues. Germline V lookup: CDR1 LGHNT, CDR2 FRNRAP. This CDR3 is CASGLVTNEQFF. CDR3 DNA: TGTGCTAGTGGTTTGGTAACCAATGAGCAGTTCTTC.

This chain links TRBV7-2 with TRBJ1-1; 7 nucleotides match TRBD1. Germline CDR1 SGHTA, CDR2 FQGNSA. There are 14 residues in the CDR3. The trim removed 0 bases at V and 4 bases at J, leaving 2 bases unmatched. The CDR3 here is CASSLAAGGTEAFF. In DNA, the CDR3 is TGTGCCAGCAGCTTAGCTGCAGGGGGCACTGAAGCTTTCTTT.

The genes are TRBV10-2 and TRBJ2-7; no firm D call. Germline loops: CDR1 WSHSY, CDR2 SAAADI. The ends were cut back, 6 bases at V and 1 base at J, with 7 bases in the middle. The length of the CDR3 is 12 residues. This CDR3 is CASRTQSYEQYF. CDR3 bases: TGCGCCAGCAGGACGCAATCCTACGAGCAGTACTTC.

This rearrangement joins TRBV7-9 to TRBJ2-1, with 11 positions matching TRBD2. The V gene's germline CDR1 is SEHNR and CDR2 FQNEAQ (reference sequence). The junction had 10 bases not matched to a gene; V was cut back by 1 base and J by 5 bases. The CDR3 is 18 amino acids. The CDR3 region has the DNA TGTGCCAGCAGCTTAGGGAGGAGTAGCGGGAGGGCCGACAATGAGCAGTTCTTC. This gives the protein CASSLGRSSGRADNEQFF.

The chain employs TRBV24-1 and TRBJ1-2; TRBD1 agrees at 12 bases. CDR1 and CDR2 (germline): KGHDR, SFDVKD. The CDR3 spans 14 residues. Trimming removed 7 bases from V and 8 bases from J; junction bases left unmatched: 7. CDR3 DNA: TGTGCCACCAGCGCCGGGACAGGGGGCCGAGGCTACACCTTC. Protein: CATSAGTGGRGYTF.

This clone showed up just once. The chain employs TRBV7-3 and TRBJ2-1; D is perhaps TRBD1 (6 bases). V was shortened by 0 bases and J by 8 bases, with 8 bases between the two germline ends. Per germline, CDR1 SGHTA and CDR2 FQGTGA. This CDR3 is built from 13 residues. The DNA of the CDR3 is TGTGCCAGCAGCTTAACGGGGGCCCATGAGCAGTTCTTC. Translation gives CASSLTGAHEQFF. The full variable domain, in which reference TRBV7-3 and TRBJ2-1 provide the parts outside the CDR3, is GAGVSQTPSNKVTEKGKYVELRCDPISGHTALYWYRQSLGQGPEFLIYFQGTGAADDSGLPNDRFFAVRPEGSVSTLKIQRTERGDSAVYLCASSLTGAHEQFFGPGTRLTVL.

This clone was seen once. The chain recombines TRBV7-2 with TRBJ2-7; D unresolved. The V gene's germline CDR1 is SGHTA and CDR2 FQGNSA. The V end lost 5 bases, the J end lost 4 bases, and 12 bases lay between the germline ends. This CDR3 contains 13 residues. CDR3 amino acids: CASSPTTKYEQYF. CDR3 DNA sequence: TGTGCCAGCAGCCCGACAACGAAATACGAGCAGTACTTC.

This clone showed up just once. This chain joins TRBV28 and TRBJ2-5; D not certain. Deletions cut 6 bases from V and 1 base from J, with 9 bases between. This CDR3 region has 13 residues. Germline values: CDR1 MDHEN, CDR2 SYDVKM. The DNA of the CDR3 is TGTGCCAGCAGGGACGGACCCCAAGAGACCCAGTACTTC. Its protein is CASRDGPQETQYF.

The CDR3 loop reads CASSLVSSYNEQFF. For the CDR3, the DNA is TGTGCCAGCAGCTTAGTTAGCTCCTACAATGAGCAGTTCTTC. The chain carries TRBV7-9 and TRBJ2-1, with D unresolved. Looked up from germline, CDR1 is SEHNR and CDR2 is FQNEAQ (reference sequence). The CDR3 length is 14 residues. Between the trimmed V and J ends, which lost 1 base and 0 bases, there was a span of 4 bases.

The table lists this clone with a few counts. The chain carries TRBV25-1 and TRBJ2-2; D is uncertain. CDR1 is MGHDK, CDR2 SYGVNS, per germline. Trimming removed 1 base at V and 1 base at J, with 7 bases between. There are 15 residues in the CDR3. CDR3 sequence (DNA): TGTGCCAGCAGTGAATCCTACTTGAACACCGGGGAGCTGTTTTTT. Protein sequence: CASSESYLNTGELFF.

The CDR3 coding sequence is TGTGCCAGCAGCTACCACTATGGCTACACCTTC. It yields the protein CASSYHYGYTF. The chain is built from TRBV5-6 and TRBJ1-2; D gene uncertain. Germline V CDR1 and CDR2: SGHDT, YYEEEE. This CDR3 comprises 11 residues. V shed 3 bases and J shed 3 bases, with 3 bases lying between them.

This rearrangement joins TRBV25-1 to TRBJ2-7; a weak D match, TRBD2 (6 bases). This CDR3 is built from 15 residues. V lost 2 bases to trimming and J lost 0 bases, with 11 bases between them. Germline CDR1 MGHDK, CDR2 SYGVNS. CDR3: CASSEGGSFSYEQYF. DNA for the CDR3: TGTGCCAGCAGTGAAGGAGGGAGTTTCTCCTACGAGCAGTACTTC.

This chain links TRBV7-2 with TRBJ1-3; TRBD1 matches 7 bases. CDR3 size: 15 residues. Germline CDR1 SGHTA, CDR2 FQGNSA. Trimming cost V 2 bases and J 1 base; bases outside gene matches: 2. The CDR3 loop reads CASSLLRGSGNTIYF. The CDR3 DNA reads TGTGCCAGCAGCTTACTCAGGGGGTCTGGAAACACCATATATTTT.

This clone was counted between two and nine times. V gene TRBV6-6 combines with J gene TRBJ1-4; D is perhaps TRBD1 (6 bases). Germline loops: CDR1 MNHNY, CDR2 SVGAGI (reference sequence). The CDR3 sequence is 13 residues long. Trimming took off 7 bases at V and 8 bases at J, with 14 bases between the two ends. As DNA, the CDR3 is TGTGCCAGCAACCAGGGGATCGACGAAAAACTGTTTTTT. It yields the protein CASNQGIDEKLFF.

This sequence joins TRBV27 and TRBJ1-1; a possible D gene is TRBD1 (5 bases). This CDR3 comprises 12 residues. Germline V gene lookup returns CDR1 MNHEY and CDR2 SMNVEV (reference sequence). With 3 bases removed from V and 7 bases from J, the gap between germline ends came to 9 bases. The CDR3 reads CASSFGGGEAFF. CDR3 DNA sequence: TGTGCCAGCAGTTTCGGGGGGGGTGAAGCTTTCTTT.

The chain couples TRBV3-1 (or the pseudogene TRBV3-2) to TRBJ1-3; unclear D gene. The CDR3 covers 15 residues. The ends were cut back, 2 bases at V and 0 bases at J, with 8 bases in the middle. From germline, CDR1 is LGHDT and CDR2 YNNKEL (reference sequence). In nucleotides, the CDR3 is TGTGCCAGCAGCCAAAATGCAGACTCTGGAAACACCATATATTTT. This encodes CASSQNADSGNTIYF.

Written as DNA, the CDR3 is TGTGCCAGTAGTATCGGTACAGCAGGGTATGGCTACACCTTC. Amino acids: CASSIGTAGYGYTF. V gene TRBV19 combines with J gene TRBJ1-2, with D possibly matching TRBD1 (5 bases). The length of the CDR3 is 14 residues. CDR1 LNHDA and CDR2 SQIVND come from the germline V gene (reference sequence). V was pared by 3 bases and J by 5 bases, with 13 bases between. Full variable domain (remainder filled in from reference TRBV19 and TRBJ1-2): DGGITQSPKYLFRKEGQNVTLSCEQNLNHDAMYWYRQDPGQGLRLIYYSQIVNDFQKGDIAEGYSVSREKKESFPLTVTSAQKNPTAFYLCASSIGTAGYGYTFGSGTRLTVV.

The chain links TRBV5-1 to TRBJ1-2; 8 nucleotides agree with TRBD1. Germline loops: CDR1 SGHRS, CDR2 YFSETQ. With V trimmed by 5 bases and J by 4 bases, 13 bases remained unmatched. CDR3 length equals 16 residues. The CDR3 DNA follows: TGCGCCAGCAGTCCTGAGGGCAGGGGGCGAAGCTATGGCTACACCTTC. It yields the protein CASSPEGRGRSYGYTF. Combining the CDR3 with reference TRBV5-1 and TRBJ1-2 gives the whole variable domain KAGVTQTPRYLIKTRGQQVTLSCSPISGHRSVSWYQQTPGQGLQFLFEYFSETQRNKGNFPGRFSGRQFSNSRSEMNVSTLELGDSALYLCASSPEGRGRSYGYTFGSGTRLTVV.

By frequency in the sample, this clone is medium-sized. The chain combines TRBV18 with TRBJ1-2, with D perhaps TRBD1 (6 bases). Germline V lookup: CDR1 KGHSH, CDR2 LQKENI. V was trimmed by 1 base and J by 7 bases, leaving 10 bases between them. The CDR3 runs to 13 residues. The CDR3 DNA sequence: TGTGCCAGCTCACCACTTGAAGGGGGTGGCTACACCTTC. As protein: CASSPLEGGGYTF.